The 3 T cell receptor beta chains below all came from one sample that was sequenced in a study of blood T cell repertoires in COVID-19. Only in-frame clones appear in the TCRdb table, and some are missing; sequencing was by immunoSEQ multiplex PCR. The data show approximately 61,000 clones, around 85% seen once. Source material: peripheral blood. Receptors were obtained from a man aged 70 or older with acute or convalescent COVID-19.

V gene TRBV4-1 combines with J gene TRBJ1-5; no reliable D call. The germline V and J ends were trimmed by 2 bases and 3 bases, with 14 bases remaining between them. The CDR3 extends over 16 amino acids. Germline CDR1 MGHRA, CDR2 YSYEKL. The CDR3 region has the DNA TGCGCCAGCAGCCAAAAAACCCCGCTAACCAATCAGCCCCAGCATTTT. It encodes CASSQKTPLTNQPQHF.

In this sample, this clone turned up a few times. The chain carries TRBV5-1 and TRBJ2-5, with D perhaps matching TRBD1 (6 bases). CDR1 and CDR2 (germline): SGHRS, YFSETQ. With 2 bases removed from V and 5 bases from J, the gap between germline ends came to 13 bases. The CDR3 extends over 14 amino acids. The chain's CDR3 is CASSLNRAGETQYF. For the CDR3, the DNA is TGCGCCAGCAGCTTAAACAGGGCAGGGGAGACCCAGTACTTC.

The V gene is TRBV29-1, the J gene TRBJ1-1; 7 bases match TRBD1. The CDR3 spans 11 residues. CDR1 and CDR2 (germline): SQVTM, ANQGSEA. The junction had 6 bases not matched to a gene; V was cut back by 7 bases and J by 7 bases. The DNA of the CDR3 is TGCAGCGCCAGGGGGAACCATGAAGCTTTCTTT. Translating it yields CSARGNHEAFF. Using reference TRBV29-1 and TRBJ1-1 for the parts outside the CDR3, the full variable domain is SAVISQKPSRDICQRGTSLTIQCQVDSQVTMMFWYRQQPGQSLTLIATANQGSEATYESGFVIDKFPISRPNLTFSTLTVSNMSPEDSSIYLCSARGNHEAFFGQGTRLTVV.